The rows below give T cell receptor beta chains drawn from one sample of a study of control samples from healthy donors and cancer patients. Clones were read by immunoSEQ multiplex PCR, and TCRdb kept only the in-frame ones, dropping some. The sample yields around 89,000 clones, roughly 86% seen once. Source material: blood. The receptors come from a woman in her sixties in good health. CDR3s include the opening cysteine and the closing phenylalanine or tryptophan. The order of the fields is D gene, clone size, J gene, V gene, CDR3 DNA, CDR3 protein. A D gene is named only where the DNA matches it firmly. The size of a clone is reported for some rows only, either as once, few or many, or as a class for expanded clones.

- few TRBJ1-1 TRBV7-8 TGTGCCATCGGGGCTCCCCTAGGGAACACTGAAGCTTTCTTT CAIGAPLGNTEAFF
- - TRBJ1-5 TRBV5-6 TGTGCCAGCAGCTACAACTTCGGACAGAACAATCAGCCCCAGCATTTT CASSYNFGQNNQPQHF
TRBD1 - TRBJ1-1 TRBV27 TGTGCCAGCAGTGCGCCGGGACAGGGGAGGTCTGAAGCTTTCTTT CASSAPGQGRSEAFF
TRBD1 - TRBJ1-6 TRBV5-4 TGTGCCAGCAGAAACCAAGGCGGGACAGTAAATTCACCCCTCCACTTT CASRNQGGTVNSPLHF
- - TRBJ2-1 TRBV18 TGTGCCAGCTCACCCTTTGGGGGACACGGGAATGAGCAGTTCTTC CASSPFGGHGNEQFF
- - TRBJ2-5 TRBV18 TGTGCCAGCTCACCACCGATTGGCCAAGAGACCCAGTACTTC CASSPPIGQETQYF
- - TRBJ2-7 TRBV19 TGTGCCAGTAGTATTTCGGGGAGCGAGCAGTACTTC CASSISGSEQYF
TRBD2 - TRBJ2-7 TRBV7-2 TGTGCCAGCAGCTTGGGACTAGCGGGGGGTTCCCCCGAGCAGTACTTC CASSLGLAGGSPEQYF
- - TRBJ2-7 TRBV6-1 TGTGCCAGCAGTGAAGGGCGGGGTAGGGAGCAGTACTTC CASSEGRGREQYF
- - TRBJ2-3 TRBV2 TGTGCCAGCAGCGCGGGGGCGGGGAGTACAGATACGCAGTATTTT CASSAGAGSTDTQYF
- - TRBJ1-2 TRBV5-8 TGTGCCAGCAGCTTGAAAGTAATCTATGGCTACACCTTC CASSLKVIYGYTF
- - TRBJ1-2 TRBV2 TGTGCCAGCAGTGAAGCGGGCGGGTATGGCTACACCTTC CASSEAGGYGYTF
TRBD2 - TRBJ2-3 TRBV12-5 TGTGCTAGTGGGCAGGGACTAGCGGCTAGCACAGATACGCAGTATTTT CASGQGLAASTDTQYF
- - TRBJ1-1 TRBV7-9 TGTGCCAGCAGCTCGAGCCGGGACAAGTATTCTGAAGCTTTCTTT CASSSSRDKYSEAFF
TRBD2 - TRBJ2-2 TRBV7-2 TGTGCCAGCAGCCCTTTGAGCGGGGTTAACGGGGAGCTGTTTTTT CASSPLSGVNGELFF
- - TRBJ2-7 TRBV27 TGTGCCAGCAGTGGCGCCGGGGGAACCTACGAGCAGTACTTC CASSGAGGTYEQYF
- - TRBJ1-1 TRBV11-3 TGTGCCAGCAGCGCGCGTGGGGGAAACACTGAAGCTTTCTTT CASSARGGNTEAFF
TRBD1 - TRBJ1-1 TRBV7-8 TGTGCCAGCAGCTCCCGGACAGGGGGCACTGAAGCTTTCTTT CASSSRTGGTEAFF
- - TRBJ2-7 TRBV13 TGTGCCAGCAGCCCTTCCGTGGGCTTCTCCTACGAGCAGTACTTC CASSPSVGFSYEQYF
- - TRBJ2-1 TRBV4-3 TGCGCCAGCAGCCAAGATTTAAGGGGCGCGAAAAATGAGCAGTTCTTC CASSQDLRGAKNEQFF
TRBD1 - TRBJ2-2 TRBV19 TGTGCCAGTAGTATGGGACAGGGGGCTGGCGCCGGGGAGCTGTTTTTT CASSMGQGAGAGELFF
TRBD1 - TRBJ2-3 TRBV3-1/TRBV3-2 TGTGCCAGCAGCCCCGCACTAACAGGGGCCCTGACAGATACGCAGTATTTT CASSPALTGALTDTQYF
- - TRBJ1-2 TRBV21-1 TGTGCCAGCAGCAAAGGAAGGACAGGAGACTATGGCTACACCTTC CASSKGRTGDYGYTF
- few TRBJ1-5 TRBV6-2/TRBV6-3 TGTGCCAGCAGTCTCATGGCGACTCAGCCCCAGCATTTT CASSLMATQPQHF
- - TRBJ1-1 TRBV2 TGTGCCAGCAGTGAAGTGTGGGAAGCTTTCTTT CASSEVWEAFF
- - TRBJ1-2 TRBV3-1/TRBV3-2 TGTGCCAGCAGCCAAGAAATTGGTACAGCCGTCAGCGGCTACACCTTC CASSQEIGTAVSGYTF
- once TRBJ2-1 TRBV2 TGTGCCAGCAGTGAATGGGGGGGCGGGAGCTCCTCGGGTAATGAGCAGTTCTTC CASSEWGGGSSSGNEQFF
- - TRBJ1-1 TRBV18 TGTGCCAGCTCACCACCGGGACCGAAGAACACTGAAGCTTTCTTT CASSPPGPKNTEAFF
- - TRBJ2-2 TRBV7-7 TGTGCTAGCAGCCCCAGCCCGGGCCCTAACACCGGGGAGCTGTTTTTT CASSPSPGPNTGELFF
- - TRBJ1-1 TRBV2 TGTGCCAGCATTGGGGAAGGGGTGAACACTGAAGCTTTCTTT CASIGEGVNTEAFF
- few TRBJ2-3 TRBV7-8 TGTGCCAGCAGCTTAGTCTTAACTAGCCCAGATACGCAGTATTTT CASSLVLTSPDTQYF